This T cell receptor beta chain was recovered during a study of shared clonotypes between healthy human individuals (dated by TCRdb to 2020 to 2021). A note on the overall study: A couple of women and three men aged 18 to 49 years were included in the cohort. To increase sequencing depth and limit assay-specific biases, different laboratories used diverse techniques to prepare libraries and sequence TCR repertoires. Between about 0.9 and 9 billion PBMCs per donor were obtained by leukapheresis. Blood TCR repertoires of about 5 healthy adults were deeply sequenced to estimate repertoire size and the extent of clonotype sharing between individuals. Per donor, three plates each were used for CD4 naive and CD4 memory, two for CD8 naive, and one for CD8 memory. Beyond this particular receptor, the publication reports: Approximately 5% of naive CD4, approximately 3.7% of naive CD8, approximately 2.2% of memory CD4, and 0.4% of memory CD8 clonotypes were shared across several donors. Pairwise subsampling led to the expectation that sequencing depth would affect the degree of clonotype sharing among donors. Sampling was limited to blood, and TCR repertoires in tissue likely differ from TCR repertoires in blood. Naive subsets generally had larger estimated clonotype richness than memory subsets. Even with the large sequencing depth, rarefaction of the sorted-subset datasets indicated that sequencing was incomplete. The small number of donors limited the genetic and exposure-history diversity represented. Compared with non-shared clonotypes, clonotypes shared by all four sorted-subset donors had higher generation probabilities.

Healthy HIV-negative adults with no recently reported acute infections or vaccinations were included as donors. Only Caucasian adults living in Nashville, Tennessee, USA were represented among the donors. CD4+ T cells were enriched by magnetic negative selection, after which naive cells were positively selected on CD45RA and the negative fraction was taken as the memory subset. Blood was obtained by leukapheresis, after which PBMCs were separated by Ficoll-Histopaque density gradient centrifugation and cryopreserved in liquid nitrogen vapor phase. Analytical flow cytometry was used to check the purity and quantity of every magnetically sorted T cell population. Each sorted fraction had its genomic DNA isolated and then quantified by UV absorbance on a Nanodrop 2000c. Concerning this clone itself: Its target antigen remains unknown. The sample holds no much larger clone one base away, and base qualities are not on file.

Via the germline V gene, CDR1 is SGHTA and CDR2 FQGNSA. V is clipped by 2 bases and J by 7 bases, and the sequence between their germline boundaries is 12 bases long. The CDR3 measures 15 amino acids from cysteine to phenylalanine. The kept DNA is CDR3 alone, 45 bases in frame from the first base. Using the deep immunoSEQ assay, multiplex PCR amplified TCR CDR3 regions from genomic DNA. Genomic DNA extracted from each cell subset was distributed evenly over all wells of several immunoSEQ 96-well plates, and each plate served as one replicate. Each replicate PCR for sorted subsets received around 200 ng genomic DNA, equal to some 32,000 T cell genomes. Purified libraries were quantified with a Qubit 3.0 fluorometer, sized on a Bioanalyzer 2100, and re-quantified with the KAPA Library Quantification kit. Every immunoSEQ 96-well plate was sequenced on a dedicated single-read 150-cycle Illumina NextSeq 550 flow cell. In the authors' own workflow: Because only junctional sequences without quality scores were contained in the immunoSEQ output, filtering matching that applied to full-length reads could not be performed. Sequences were annotated with PyIR, a Python wrapper for IgBLAST v1.9, using IMGT germline references to assign V/J genes and CDR3. Reads were filtered out if the reads had weak V/J assignments (E-value above 1e-6), no CDR3, stop codons, out-of-frame junctions, or ambiguous translated residues. V3J clonotypes were defined by identical inferred V gene, J gene, and CDR3 amino acid sequence. The percentage overlap between two repertoires was calculated by dividing the number of shared unique clonotypes by the size of the smaller repertoire. Repertoire richness was assessed with RTK rarefaction, the Chao1 estimator, and Recon v2.1 estimates of unobserved clonotypes. Generation probabilities for all TCRbeta clonotypes obtained by the gDNA method from several donors were computed using OLGA. TCRdb mirrors the immuneACCESS table, restricted to in-frame sequences. Some clones are absent from its copies; in checked studies, under half trace to an unresolved V gene, and the reason for the others is unknown. The V and J calls and clone size come from that table; D and trimming were worked out from the DNA. A total of 1 million to 1.2 million clones appear in this sample, approximately 80% of them only once. Jointly, the top ten make up 0.89% of the sample.

The sequence links TRBV7-2 to TRBJ1-6; the D segment could be TRBD1, given 5 matching bases. This TCR was recovered from a man younger than 35 in good health. Some clones in this sample may be carry-over from other donors' samples. Input material: memory CD4+ T cells from PBMCs. Interpreted using the paper, the cell subset or site label stands for: CD45RA-negative fraction. The base sequence is TGTGCCAGCAGCTTAACGGGACCGCAAAATTCACCCCTCCACTTT. It translates as CASSLTGPQNSPLHF.